These 30 T cell receptor beta chains came from one sample sequenced in a study of T cells in Graves' hyperthyroidism and ophthalmopathy. TCR beta CDR3 sequences were amplified from RNA transcripts. HTBI primers were the set used in a first-round RT-PCR of the TCR CDR3. TCRdb reanalysed the multiplex PCR reads using MiXCR and keeps one entry per CDR3 protein. The repertoire holds 550,000 to 600,000 distinct CDR3 sequences, with about 45% as singletons. Source material: peripheral blood or thyroid tissue (not recorded which). The source is an adult woman with Graves' disease, either hyperthyroidism or ophthalmopathy (not recorded which).

J is TRBJ1-2 and V is TRBV10-3, with a possible D match to TRBD1 (6 bases). Germline V gene sequence: CDR1 ENHRY, CDR2 SYGVKD. Trimming took 7 bases from V and 7 from J, leaving 16 bases between them. The CDR3 sequence is 13 residues long. CDR3 sequence reads: CAINREGGGGYTF. In nucleotides, the CDR3 is TGTGCCATCAATCGGGAAGGGGGTGGTGGCTACACCTTC.

Many counts were recorded for this clonotype. This rearrangement joins TRBV7-9 to TRBJ2-6, with D unresolved. This CDR3 is built from 16 residues. The V gene's germline CDR1 is SEHNR and CDR2 FQNEAQ (reference sequence). Trimming removed 3 bases at V and 0 bases at J, with 9 bases between. DNA of the CDR3: TGTGCCAGCAGCTTGCCACTGAACTCTGGGGCCAACGTCCTGACTTTC. Translation: CASSLPLNSGANVLTF.

The chain carries TRBV12-5 and TRBJ1-1; D is possibly TRBD1 (5 bases). Germline assignment: CDR1 LGHNT and CDR2 FRNRAP. V was cut by 3 bases and J by 8 bases, with 10 bases left in between. The CDR3 extends over 12 amino acids. The CDR3 nucleotides read TGTGCTAGTGGTTTCCCGGGGCGGGAAGCTTTCTTT. Protein sequence: CASGFPGREAFF.

On this clonotype: A much larger clone lies a single base off, so this may be a read error. The chain joins TRBV7-2 to TRBJ1-1, with 9 bases aligning to TRBD1. The CDR3 has 17 residues. Germline CDR1 reads SGHTA; CDR2 reads FQGNSA. The CDR3 protein is CASSQETIDRGGTEPFF. CDR3 coding DNA: TGCGCCAGCAGCCAAGAAACTATAGACAGGGGGGGAACTGAACCTTTCTTT.

In this sample, this clonotype turned up many times. The V call is TRBV27, the J call TRBJ1-5; D is undetermined. Germline CDR1 is MNHEY and CDR2 is SMNVEV (reference sequence). Trimming removed 5 bases at V and 2 bases at J, with 13 bases between. CDR3 length: 15 amino acids. The CDR3 spells CASSTRWGGNQPQHF. DNA of the CDR3: TGTGCCAGCAGTACCCGGTGGGGAGGCAATCAGCCCCAGCATTTT.

This clonotype appeared a few times. The chain has TRBV10-1 and TRBJ1-4; 7 nucleotides match TRBD1. Losses at the gene ends were 2 bases for V and 8 bases for J; bases not matched to a gene: 11. The CDR3 has 16 amino acids. CDR1 and CDR2 from the germline V gene are WNHNN and SYGVQD (reference sequence). This CDR3 is CASSEGIRDSNEKLFF. In DNA form, the CDR3 reads TGCGCCAGCAGTGAGGGAATACGGGACAGCAACGAAAAACTGTTTTTT.

Points on this clonotype: An end of the junction differs from the germline gene, which may be a read error. The genes are TRBV2 and TRBJ1-2; perhaps TRBD1 as D (5 bases). This CDR3 has 14 residues. Per the germline V gene, CDR1 is SNHLY and CDR2 is FYNNEI. As DNA, the CDR3 is TGTGCCAGCAGTGAGGTCAGGGTCGGCTATGGCTACGCCTTC. This translates into CASSEVRVGYGYAF.

This clonotype was recorded at least ten times. The germline gene is not matched at one end of the junction; a read error may be the cause. The chain is built from TRBV7-9 and TRBJ1-3; weak D call: TRBD1 (5 bases). CDR1 SEHNR and CDR2 FQNEAQ come from the germline V gene (reference sequence). This CDR3 has 14 amino acids. The CDR3 spells CASSSQGTGNTIYF. The CDR3 nucleotides read TGCGCCAGCAGCTCGCAGGGAACTGGAAACACCATATATTTT.

There are a few counts of this clonotype. The chain combines TRBV7-8 with TRBJ2-5, with a tentative D call TRBD1 (5 bases). The CDR3 spans 13 residues. Trimming took off 4 bases at V and 2 bases at J, with 8 bases between the two ends. From germline, CDR1 is SGHVS and CDR2 FQNEAQ. CDR3 amino acids: CASSWGEQETQYF. CDR3 sequence (DNA): TGTGCCAGCAGCTGGGGCGAACAAGAGACCCAGTACTTC.

This clonotype was found many times. The V and J genes are TRBV29-1 and TRBJ1-1; tentative D call: TRBD1 (5 bases). The V gene lost 7 bases and the J gene lost 1 base, with 13 bases spanning the gap. CDR1 and CDR2 from the germline V gene are SQVTM and ANQGSEA. The CDR3 totals 13 residues. The CDR3 reads CSGLRQPNTEAFF. CDR3 nucleotides: TGCAGCGGGTTACGACAGCCGAACACTGAAGCTTTCTTT.

The DNA for the CDR3 is TGCAGTGCACTAAGGGGCGGGGCCTCGCAACTGTTTTTT. Protein product: CSALRGGASQLFF. This chain links TRBV20-1 with TRBJ1-4; tentative D call: TRBD1 (5 bases). This CDR3 is built from 13 residues. Germline-derived CDR1 and CDR2 are DFQATT and SNEGSKA (reference sequence). The V end was cut by 6 bases, the J end by 12 bases, with 20 bases between.

The chain has TRBV5-6 and TRBJ1-4, with D unresolved. V lost 4 bases, J lost 2 bases, and 9 bases lay in between. The germline CDR1 and CDR2 sequences are SGHDT and YYEEEE. The CDR3 runs to 14 residues. The CDR3 DNA reads TGTGCCAGCAGCATCGGACGTACTAATGAAAAACTGTTTTTT. It specifies CASSIGRTNEKLFF.

The chain carries TRBV20-1 and TRBJ1-1; 8 bases agree with TRBD1. CDR1 and CDR2 (germline): DFQATT, SNEGSKA (reference sequence). The CDR3 extends over 13 amino acids. With V trimmed by 4 bases and J by 1 base, 2 bases remained unmatched. The DNA of the CDR3 is TGCAGTGCTACGACAGGGGAGAACACTGAAGCTTTCTTT. Its translation is CSATTGENTEAFF.

The V and J genes are TRBV29-1 and TRBJ2-5; D is undetermined. From germline, CDR1 is SQVTM and CDR2 ANQGSEA. Trimming took 6 bases from V and 9 from J, leaving 17 bases between them. This CDR3 has 12 residues. The CDR3 sequence: CSVLEVGQPQYF. The CDR3 DNA follows: TGCAGCGTCCTAGAAGTCGGGCAGCCCCAGTACTTC.

The J gene is TRBJ1-5, the V gene TRBV7-9; D is ambiguous. The germline CDR1 and CDR2 sequences are SEHNR and FQNEAQ (reference sequence). CDR3 size: 14 residues. Trimming took off 0 bases at V and 15 bases at J, with 18 bases between the two ends. This CDR3 is CASSLALTGGHWHF. As DNA, the CDR3 is TGTGCCAGCAGCTTAGCTTTAACGGGAGGGCACTGGCATTTT.

The chain combines TRBV24-1 with TRBJ2-1; D possibly corresponds to TRBD2 (6 bases). Germline V CDR1 and CDR2: KGHDR, SFDVKD. The CDR3 covers 16 residues. Trimming removed 1 base from V and 2 bases from J, with 11 bases in between. The CDR3 sequence: CATSDLPGDTYNEQFF. DNA for the CDR3: TGTGCCACCAGTGATTTACCGGGAGACACCTACAATGAGCAGTTCTTC.

This chain connects TRBV29-1 to TRBJ2-7; TRBD2 is a possible D gene (6 bases). This CDR3 is 15 amino acids long. The germline V and J ends were trimmed by 4 bases and 3 bases, with 19 bases remaining between them. The germline gives CDR1 SQVTM, CDR2 ANQGSEA. Here the CDR3 DNA reads TGCAGCGTTGCATGGAGTGGGACTGGTGGCTACGAGCAGTACTTC. Encoded protein: CSVAWSGTGGYEQYF.

J is TRBJ2-1 and V is TRBV7-2; TRBD2 matches 7 bases. CDR1 and CDR2 (germline): SGHTA, FQGNSA. The CDR3 extends over 15 amino acids. V shed 3 bases and J 2 bases; nucleotides not matched to a gene: 4. The chain's CDR3 is CASSFRRGTYNEQFF. For the CDR3, the DNA is TGTGCCAGCAGCTTTCGGCGGGGGACCTACAATGAGCAGTTCTTC.

The V and J genes are TRBV20-1 and TRBJ2-5; 8 nucleotides line up with TRBD1. The CDR3 length is 13 residues. Germline V gene sequence: CDR1 DFQATT, CDR2 SNEGSKA (reference sequence). V trimming: 5 bases; J trimming: 1 base; junction bases outside the gene matches: 3. The CDR3: CSADRGGQETQYF. The CDR3 nucleotides read TGCAGTGCTGACAGGGGAGGCCAAGAGACCCAGTACTTC.

Ten or more counts support this clonotype. This chain uses TRBV5-1 with TRBJ2-2, with unresolved D. The CDR3 sequence is 14 residues long. Trimming pared 1 base from V and 1 base from J, leaving 5 bases between. Germline V gene lookup returns CDR1 SGHRS and CDR2 YFSETQ. The CDR3 spells CASSLPRNTGELFF. Written as DNA, the CDR3 is TGCGCCAGCAGCTTGCCACGGAACACCGGGGAGCTGTTTTTT.

This chain joins TRBV6-6 and TRBJ1-2; D may be TRBD1 (5 bases). The V end was cut by 8 bases, the J end by 0 bases, with 13 bases between. CDR1 is MNHNY and CDR2 is SVGAGI in the germline V gene (reference sequence). CDR3 length equals 14 residues. CDR3 DNA: TGTGCCAGCCGTGTGGGGCTAGCTAACTATGGCTACACCTTC. Translating it yields CASRVGLANYGYTF.

The chain combines TRBV2 with TRBJ2-6, with D possibly TRBD2 on 7 matching bases. This CDR3 comprises 22 residues. From germline, CDR1 is SNHLY and CDR2 FYNNEI. Trimming stripped 4 bases from V and 0 bases from J, with 28 bases between. CDR3 bases: TGTGCCAGCAGTGCCGCCCTGGGGGGGGCCCTCAATTACGCCTCTGGGGCCAACGTCCTGACTTTC. Residues: CASSAALGGALNYASGANVLTF.

This clonotype has ten or more counts. The gene calls are TRBV6-1 and TRBJ2-5; TRBD2 is a possible D gene (6 bases). The length of the CDR3 is 16 residues. In germline, CDR1 is MNHNS, CDR2 SASEGT. V lost 4 bases and J lost 7, with 22 bases in between. The CDR3 region has the DNA TGTGCCAGCAGTGCTTACCGGGACTCCAACCTCGGGACCCAGTACTTC. It is translated as CASSAYRDSNLGTQYF.

Worth noting for this clonotype: A much larger clone is a single base away; this may be a read error. The chain recombines TRBV13 with TRBJ2-7; D unresolved. The CDR3 covers 15 residues. Trimming cost V 9 bases and J 0 bases, with 18 bases left between them. Germline loops: CDR1 PRHDT, CDR2 FYEKMQ (reference sequence). CDR3 region: CASSARVFDSYEQYF. The CDR3 DNA reads TGTGCCAGTTCTGCTAGGGTATTTGACTCCTACGAGCAGTACTTC.

The table lists this clonotype with many counts. The chain recombines TRBV7-9 with TRBJ1-2; D perhaps matches TRBD1 (5 bases). Germline assignment: CDR1 SEHNR and CDR2 FQNEAQ (reference sequence). This CDR3 contains 14 residues. Trimming stripped 1 base from V and 9 bases from J, with 15 bases between. The CDR3: CASSLDGASRRYTF. CDR3 in DNA: TGTGCCAGCAGCTTAGACGGGGCAAGTAGACGCTACACCTTC.

Ten or more counts support this clonotype. The genes are TRBV6-5 and TRBJ2-7; 8 bases agree with TRBD1. The V segment lost 6 bases and the J segment 2 bases; nucleotides outside the gene matches: 3. The CDR3 is made up of 13 amino acids. Germline V gene lookup returns CDR1 MNHEY and CDR2 SVGAGI. CDR3 sequence reads: CASRDRVTYEQYF. DNA of the CDR3: TGTGCCAGCAGGGACAGGGTCACCTACGAGCAGTACTTC.

On this clonotype: An end of the junction differs from the germline gene, which may be a read error. The CDR3 is CASSYADNTEAFF. CDR3 DNA sequence: TGTGCTAGCAGCTATGCAGATAACACTGAAGCTTTCTTT. The chain is built from TRBV7-7 and TRBJ1-1, with D unresolved. Germline CDR1 SSHAT, CDR2 FNYEAQ (reference sequence). The CDR3 runs 13 residues.

This clonotype was picked up many times. The chain combines TRBV20-1 with TRBJ1-2; D gene unclear. This CDR3 contains 12 residues. Trimming took 0 bases from V and 5 from J, leaving 7 bases between them. In germline, CDR1 is DFQATT, CDR2 SNEGSKA (reference sequence). The CDR3 DNA sequence: TGCAGTGCTAGAGATTGGGATTATGGCTACACCTTC. Amino acid sequence: CSARDWDYGYTF.

This sequence joins TRBV7-2 and TRBJ1-2; D not resolved. This CDR3 region has 14 residues. In germline, CDR1 is SGHTA, CDR2 FQGNSA. V lost 7 bases and J lost 1, with 13 bases in between. CDR3 nucleotides: TGTGCCAGCACCCCGTTAGGGAATAACTATGGCTACACCTTC. Amino acids: CASTPLGNNYGYTF. Full variable domain (missing parts from reference TRBV7-2 and TRBJ1-2): GAGVSQSPSNKVTEKGKDVELRCDPISGHTALYWYRQSLGQGLEFLIYFQGNSAPDKSGLPSDRFSAERTGGSVSTLTIQRTQQEDSAVYLCASTPLGNNYGYTFGSGTRLTVV.

The chain joins TRBV2 to TRBJ1-5, with D unclear. This CDR3 region has 16 residues. V shed 5 bases and J shed 0 bases, with 14 bases lying between them. From germline, CDR1 is SNHLY and CDR2 FYNNEI. The CDR3 sequence is CASSLSSPHSNQPQHF. The CDR3 nucleotides read TGTGCCAGCAGTCTATCAAGTCCACATAGCAATCAGCCCCAGCATTTT.